Listed below are T cell receptor beta chains from one sample, sequenced in a study of shared clonotypes between healthy human individuals. The assay was immunoSEQ multiplex PCR, and TCRdb's table has in-frame clones only and misses some. The sample records some 1,400,000 clones, roughly 96% being singletons. Sequences were obtained from naive CD4+ T cells sorted from blood. All receptors derive from a man aged 30 to 39 in good health. The CDR3 runs from the conserved cysteine through the conserved F or W. Each record gives: D gene, clone size, J gene, V gene, CDR3 DNA, CDR3 protein. D genes are given only for firm matches. Size values are once, few and many counts, or a class for expanded clones, and some rows have none.

d_call: .; clone_size: .; j_call: TRBJ2-7; v_call: TRBV10-1; cdr3_nt: TGCGCCAGCAGTGAGTCGGCTAGCAATTCCGACGAGCAGTACTTC; cdr3_aa: CASSESASNSDEQYF
d_call: TRBD2; clone_size: .; j_call: TRBJ2-3; v_call: TRBV10-1; cdr3_nt: TGCGCCAGCAGTGGGGCCCTCTCTAGCGGGAGCACAGATACGCAGTATTTT; cdr3_aa: CASSGALSSGSTDTQYF
d_call: .; clone_size: .; j_call: TRBJ2-5; v_call: TRBV28; cdr3_nt: TGTGCCAGCAGTTTAATCGAGGAAGAGACCCAGTACTTC; cdr3_aa: CASSLIEEETQYF
d_call: .; clone_size: .; j_call: TRBJ2-5; v_call: TRBV20-1; cdr3_nt: TGCAGTGCTAGTCCTGGCGAGACCCAGTACTTC; cdr3_aa: CSASPGETQYF
d_call: TRBD1; clone_size: .; j_call: TRBJ2-5; v_call: TRBV5-1; cdr3_nt: TGCGCCAGCAGCAATGGACAGGTCCAAGAGACCCAGTACTTC; cdr3_aa: CASSNGQVQETQYF
d_call: TRBD1; clone_size: few; j_call: TRBJ2-7; v_call: TRBV6-5; cdr3_nt: TGTGCCAGCAGTTACCGGACAGGGGGCGACTACGAGCAGTACTTC; cdr3_aa: CASSYRTGGDYEQYF
d_call: TRBD2; clone_size: .; j_call: TRBJ2-7; v_call: TRBV6-1; cdr3_nt: TGTGCCAGCAGCGTAGCGGGAGGCTCCTACGAGCAGTACTTC; cdr3_aa: CASSVAGGSYEQYF
d_call: TRBD1; clone_size: .; j_call: TRBJ1-4; v_call: TRBV25-1; cdr3_nt: TGTGCCAGCGGGGGACAGAATGAAAAACTGTTTTTT; cdr3_aa: CASGGQNEKLFF
d_call: TRBD1; clone_size: .; j_call: TRBJ1-4; v_call: TRBV19; cdr3_nt: TGTGCCAGTAGTCAACCGACAGGGGTGGGCGAAAAACTGTTTTTT; cdr3_aa: CASSQPTGVGEKLFF
d_call: .; clone_size: .; j_call: TRBJ2-5; v_call: TRBV27; cdr3_nt: TGTGCCAGCAGTTTTATGGGGTGGGAGACCCAGTACTTC; cdr3_aa: CASSFMGWETQYF
d_call: .; clone_size: .; j_call: TRBJ1-1; v_call: TRBV25-1; cdr3_nt: TGTGCCAGCAGTGCAGCACAGGGATGGAACACTGAAGCTTTCTTT; cdr3_aa: CASSAAQGWNTEAFF
d_call: .; clone_size: .; j_call: TRBJ2-7; v_call: TRBV6-6; cdr3_nt: TGTGCCAGCAGGACTAACCCCGACACGCACTCCTACGAGCAGTACTTC; cdr3_aa: CASRTNPDTHSYEQYF
d_call: .; clone_size: .; j_call: TRBJ1-2; v_call: TRBV28; cdr3_nt: TGTGCCAGCAGTTTAGGAGGGAGGAGAAATGGCTACACCTTC; cdr3_aa: CASSLGGRRNGYTF
d_call: TRBD1; clone_size: .; j_call: TRBJ2-7; v_call: TRBV10-1; cdr3_nt: TGCGCCAGCAGGGGACAGGGCAGGTCCTACGAGCAGTACTTC; cdr3_aa: CASRGQGRSYEQYF
d_call: TRBD1; clone_size: once; j_call: TRBJ2-7; v_call: TRBV28; cdr3_nt: TGTGCCAGCAGTTTTCCCACCGGACAGGGTCCCCACGAGCAGTACTTC; cdr3_aa: CASSFPTGQGPHEQYF
d_call: .; clone_size: .; j_call: TRBJ2-2; v_call: TRBV9; cdr3_nt: TGTGCCAGCAGCGCCCACATAGACACCGGGGAGCTGTTTTTT; cdr3_aa: CASSAHIDTGELFF
d_call: .; clone_size: .; j_call: TRBJ2-3; v_call: TRBV28; cdr3_nt: TGTGCCAGCAGTTTACGGACCCGAGCTGCCTGGGGAGATACGCAGTATTTT; cdr3_aa: CASSLRTRAAWGDTQYF
d_call: TRBD1; clone_size: .; j_call: TRBJ2-7; v_call: TRBV19; cdr3_nt: TGTGCCAGTAGTATAGATGGGGGACAGGGCTTCGCTAATGGGTACTACGAGCAGTACTTC; cdr3_aa: CASSIDGGQGFANGYYEQYF
d_call: .; clone_size: .; j_call: TRBJ1-5; v_call: TRBV6-6; cdr3_nt: TGTGCCAGCACTTCAACGTTAGGGCGGACCCAGCATTTT; cdr3_aa: CASTSTLGRTQHF
d_call: TRBD2; clone_size: .; j_call: TRBJ2-7; v_call: TRBV7-6; cdr3_nt: TGTGCCAGCAGCTTAGCCACTAGCGGGAGGGGAGAGCAGTACTTC; cdr3_aa: CASSLATSGRGEQYF
d_call: TRBD2; clone_size: .; j_call: TRBJ2-7; v_call: TRBV7-2; cdr3_nt: TGTGCCAGCAGCACGCCATCCGGGACTATGCAATACGAGCAGTACTTC; cdr3_aa: CASSTPSGTMQYEQYF
d_call: TRBD1; clone_size: .; j_call: TRBJ2-5; v_call: TRBV28; cdr3_nt: TGTGCCAGCAGTCAAGTGGGACAGGGGGCCAAAGAGACCCAGTACTTC; cdr3_aa: CASSQVGQGAKETQYF
d_call: TRBD1; clone_size: .; j_call: TRBJ2-5; v_call: TRBV7-2; cdr3_nt: TGTGCCAGCAGCCGACAGGGGTGGGAGACCCAGTACTTC; cdr3_aa: CASSRQGWETQYF
d_call: TRBD2; clone_size: .; j_call: TRBJ2-1; v_call: TRBV2; cdr3_nt: TGTGCCAGCAGTGGAAGCGGGAGTAGGGGTGAGCAGTTCTTC; cdr3_aa: CASSGSGSRGEQFF
d_call: .; clone_size: .; j_call: TRBJ1-2; v_call: TRBV28; cdr3_nt: TGTGCCAGCAGTTTACGGGCGGGGCCTGGCTATGGCTACACCTTC; cdr3_aa: CASSLRAGPGYGYTF
d_call: .; clone_size: .; j_call: TRBJ2-2; v_call: TRBV7-2; cdr3_nt: TGTGCCAGCAGCGATGCACTCGGTGGATGGACCGGGGAGCTGTTTTTT; cdr3_aa: CASSDALGGWTGELFF
d_call: TRBD2; clone_size: .; j_call: TRBJ2-1; v_call: TRBV10-2; cdr3_nt: TGCGCCAGCAGTGAGCTTCTAGCGGGAGGGCCGGGCAATGAGCAGTTCTTC; cdr3_aa: CASSELLAGGPGNEQFF
d_call: TRBD2; clone_size: once; j_call: TRBJ2-3; v_call: TRBV5-1; cdr3_nt: TGCGCCAGCAGCTTGGGGACTAGCGGGAGGGCCGGCACAGATACGCAGTATTTT; cdr3_aa: CASSLGTSGRAGTDTQYF
d_call: TRBD2; clone_size: .; j_call: TRBJ2-2; v_call: TRBV5-4; cdr3_nt: TGTGCCAGCAGCATACGGACGGGAGGCACCGGGGAGCTGTTTTTT; cdr3_aa: CASSIRTGGTGELFF
d_call: .; clone_size: .; j_call: TRBJ2-7; v_call: TRBV4-1; cdr3_nt: TGCGCCAGCAGCCAAGGGTGGGGGCGCTCCTACGAGCAGTACTTC; cdr3_aa: CASSQGWGRSYEQYF
d_call: TRBD2; clone_size: .; j_call: TRBJ2-1; v_call: TRBV10-3; cdr3_nt: TGTGCCATCAGTGAGTCAGGACTAGCGGTTAACAATGAGCAGTTCTTC; cdr3_aa: CAISESGLAVNNEQFF
d_call: .; clone_size: .; j_call: TRBJ1-2; v_call: TRBV28; cdr3_nt: TGTGCCAGCGCCGGTAACTATGGCTACACCTTC; cdr3_aa: CASAGNYGYTF